A selection of T cell receptor beta chains follows, all from one sample in a study of blood T cells in healthy people across ages. TCRdb reprocessed the 5' RACE reads with MiXCR, giving one entry per CDR3 protein. The table records 450,000 to 700,000 distinct CDR3 sequences, 27% of them present only once. Sequences were obtained from blood. The receptors originated from a woman aged 70-85 years in good health. The CDR3 runs from the conserved cysteine through the conserved F or W. D genes are given only for firm matches. Expanded clones get a size class; other rows say once, few or many, or leave the size out.

V gene	J gene	clone size	D gene	CDR3 DNA	CDR3 protein
TRBV7-2	TRBJ2-7	.	TRBD1	TGTGCCAGCGGCTTAGATTCCCGGACAGGGGCCGAGCAGTACTTC	CASGLDSRTGAEQYF
TRBV20-1	TRBJ1-2	.	TRBD1	TGCAGTGCCCACCTTGGGACAGTTAACTATGGCTACACCTTC	CSAHLGTVNYGYTF
TRBV19	TRBJ1-5	.	.	TGTGCCAGTGGTACTGGATCCGGGGAGAATCAACCCCAGCATTTT	CASGTGSGENQPQHF
TRBV5-1	TRBJ2-7	.	.	TGCGCCAGCAGCTTGTCCGAGGGTGCAGTGGCCTACGAGCAGTACTTC	CASSLSEGAVAYEQYF
TRBV29-1	TRBJ2-3	many	.	TGCAGCGTTGACAGTGGGAGCACAGATACGCAGTATTTT	CSVDSGSTDTQYF
TRBV3-1	TRBJ2-7	once	.	TGTGCCAGCAGCCAAGAAAGGGCCGAGCAGTACTTC	CASSQERAEQYF
TRBV2	TRBJ2-7	.	.	TGTGCCAGCAGTGTAGAGGGGATCGGGCAGTACTTC	CASSVEGIGQYF
TRBV18	TRBJ2-5	.	.	TGTGCCAGCTCACCACCGACTAACCAAGAGACCCAGTACTTC	CASSPPTNQETQYF
TRBV12-3/TRBV12-4	TRBJ1-2	few	.	TGTGCCAGCAGTTTAAACCTTCAGGGAGGCTACACCTTC	CASSLNLQGGYTF
TRBV18	TRBJ2-7	few	TRBD2	TGTGCCAGCTCACCCTATCCCTCCCGGACTAGCGGGGGGGCCCACTCCTACGAGCAGTACTTC	CASSPYPSRTSGGAHSYEQYF
TRBV12-3/TRBV12-4	TRBJ2-3	.	TRBD1	TGTGCCAGCAGTCCCCAGGACAGGGTAACAGATATGCAGTATTTT	CASSPQDRVTDMQYF
TRBV7-2	TRBJ1-6	.	.	TGTGCCAGCAGCTCTCCTCCGGGGATGGGTTCACCCCTCCACTTT	CASSSPPGMGSPLHF
TRBV2	TRBJ2-5	few	.	TGTGCCAGCAGTCCCGACTATGCGCAGGAGACCCAGTACTTC	CASSPDYAQETQYF
TRBV20-1	TRBJ1-6	.	.	TGCAGTGCCGCTCAAGTTAATTCACCCCTCCACTTT	CSAAQVNSPLHF
TRBV3-1	TRBJ2-7	few	.	TGTGCCAGCACCCCATCTGGAAGGGTAGCGTACGAGCAGTACTTC	CASTPSGRVAYEQYF
TRBV5-1	TRBJ2-7	.	.	TGCGCCAGCACTAATATCACGTTTAAGTACGAGCAGTACTTC	CASTNITFKYEQYF
TRBV4-3	TRBJ1-1	.	.	TGCGCCAGCAGCCAAGACCGCAGGGGCACTGAAGCTTTCTTT	CASSQDRRGTEAFF
TRBV6-5	TRBJ1-6	.	.	TGTGCCAGCAGTTACTCTACGGTCGATAATTCACCCCTCCACTTT	CASSYSTVDNSPLHF
TRBV12-3/TRBV12-4	TRBJ1-1	.	.	TGTGCCAGCAGCTACCGGATAAACACTGAAGCTTTCTTT	CASSYRINTEAFF
TRBV14	TRBJ2-7	.	.	TGTGCCAGCAGCCAAGGGATACGAAGCTCCTACGAGCAGTACTTC	CASSQGIRSSYEQYF
TRBV5-1	TRBJ2-5	.	.	TGCGCCAGCAGCAGAGCTAGCGTACAAGAGACCCAGTACTTC	CASSRASVQETQYF
TRBV20-1	TRBJ2-1	few	TRBD2	TGCAGTGCTAAGGGACTAGGGGATGAGCAGTTCTTC	CSAKGLGDEQFF
TRBV7-2	TRBJ2-7	.	TRBD2	TGTGCCAGCAGCCTAGCGGGGGCCGTCTCCTACGAGCAGTACTTC	CASSLAGAVSYEQYF
TRBV27	TRBJ2-1	.	.	TGTGCCAGCAGTTTCATTACAGGGAGCTCCTACAATGAGCAGTTCTTC	CASSFITGSSYNEQFF
TRBV25-1	TRBJ2-3	once	.	TGTGCCAGCACAGAGGCGGTATCTACAGATACGCAGTATTTT	CASTEAVSTDTQYF
TRBV12-3/TRBV12-4	TRBJ2-1	few	.	TGTGCCAGCGCTCCAGGGGCCAGGGGTTCCCCCTACAATGAGCAGTTCTTC	CASAPGARGSPYNEQFF
TRBV6-1	TRBJ2-3	few	.	TGTGCCAGCAGCCGCGGGACCTCCACAGATACGCAGTATTTT	CASSRGTSTDTQYF
TRBV20-1	TRBJ2-7	.	TRBD2	TGCAGTGCTAGAGGACGCTCCACGACTAGCGGTGCCTACGAGCAGTACTTC	CSARGRSTTSGAYEQYF
TRBV12-3/TRBV12-4	TRBJ2-1	.	.	TGTGCCAGCAGTTTAGTTCTCTGGGAGCAGTTCTTC	CASSLVLWEQFF
TRBV4-3	TRBJ2-3	few	.	TGCGCCAGCAGCCAAGATGCACTCCTCAGAGATACGCAGTATTTT	CASSQDALLRDTQYF
TRBV7-2	TRBJ1-6	few	.	TGTGCCAGCAGCTTAGAGGGTTTGAGCTCCTATAATTCACCCCTCCACTTT	CASSLEGLSSYNSPLHF
TRBV6-5	TRBJ2-7	few	TRBD2	TGTGCCAGCAGTTATGGCGGGGGTTCCTACGAGCAGTACTTC	CASSYGGGSYEQYF
TRBV5-1	TRBJ1-2	few	.	TGCGCCAGCCGAACCTCAGGGGAGGACTATGGCTACACCTTC	CASRTSGEDYGYTF
TRBV7-9	TRBJ2-3	.	.	TGTGCCAGCAGCTTAGGGACTTCAGATACGCAGTATTTT	CASSLGTSDTQYF
TRBV20-1	TRBJ2-3	few	.	TGCAGTGCTCCCAATACTTACACAGATACGCAGTATTTT	CSAPNTYTDTQYF
TRBV6-1	TRBJ2-3	.	TRBD2	TGTGCCAGCAGTCCTAACTTTAGGGGACTAGCGGGGAGAGGGACAGATACGCAGTATTTT	CASSPNFRGLAGRGTDTQYF
TRBV7-8	TRBJ2-7	few	.	TGTGCCAGCAGGGAGGGGACCGATTCCTACGAGCAGTACTTC	CASREGTDSYEQYF
TRBV13	TRBJ1-1	.	.	TGTGCCAGCAGTTTAGGCGTCAGAGTCTCCGGCACTGAAGCTTTCTTT	CASSLGVRVSGTEAFF
TRBV12-3/TRBV12-4	TRBJ2-5	many	TRBD2	TGTGCCAGCAGCTTAGCGGGTAGGGAGACCCAGTACTTC	CASSLAGRETQYF
TRBV9	TRBJ2-2	few	TRBD1	TGTGCCAGCAGCGTAGCCGGGACAGGGGCCGGGGAGCTGTTTTTT	CASSVAGTGAGELFF
TRBV29-1	TRBJ2-1	many	.	TGCAGCGTTGATATTAATGAGCAGTTCTTC	CSVDINEQFF
TRBV20-1	TRBJ1-2	.	.	TGCAGTGCTAAAAAAGGGGTGAGAAGCTATGGCTGCACCTTC	CSAKKGVRSYGCTF
TRBV20-1	TRBJ2-7	.	.	TGCAGTGCTCCCTCGCCACATCTTGGAGACTACGAGCAGTACTTC	CSAPSPHLGDYEQYF
TRBV7-9	TRBJ2-2	.	.	TGTGCCAGCAGCCCCCAGACAGGAGTCGGGGAGCTGTTTTTT	CASSPQTGVGELFF
TRBV6-6	TRBJ2-6	many	.	TGTGCCAGCAGTTACTCTGGGGCCAACGTCCTGACTTTC	CASSYSGANVLTF
TRBV6-1	TRBJ2-5	.	.	TGTGCCAGCAGTGATCACCGGCTTAACCAAGAGACCCAGTACTTC	CASSDHRLNQETQYF
TRBV7-8	TRBJ2-7	.	.	TGTGCCAGCAGCTTAACAGAGGGTTTCTCCTACGAGCAGTACTTC	CASSLTEGFSYEQYF
TRBV25-1	TRBJ1-2	.	TRBD1	TGTGCCAGCAGTGAGGGACAGGGCCGGCGTAACTATGGCTACACCTTC	CASSEGQGRRNYGYTF